This TCR beta chain was captured in a study of human T cells and chemical hapten exposure. V shed 0 bases and J 5 bases; nucleotides not matched to a gene: 5. The germline CDR1 and CDR2 sequences are SGDLS and YYNGEE. The CDR3 runs to 15 residues. The library labeled individual cDNA molecules by adding unique molecular identifiers to them. TCRdb analysed the 5' RACE reads with MiXCR anew, one entry per CDR3 protein. The sample lists 130,000 or so distinct CDR3 sequences, 4.1% occurring once. Someone pulled total RNA out of unfractionated whole blood. This clonotype showed up many times. This TCR was sampled from a female donor in good health. V and J are TRBV9 and TRBJ2-3; 8 bases agree with TRBD2. CDR3 in DNA: TGTGCCAGCAGCGTAGGTAGCGGGGTTGGAGATACGCAGTATTTT. It codes for CASSVGSGVGDTQYF.